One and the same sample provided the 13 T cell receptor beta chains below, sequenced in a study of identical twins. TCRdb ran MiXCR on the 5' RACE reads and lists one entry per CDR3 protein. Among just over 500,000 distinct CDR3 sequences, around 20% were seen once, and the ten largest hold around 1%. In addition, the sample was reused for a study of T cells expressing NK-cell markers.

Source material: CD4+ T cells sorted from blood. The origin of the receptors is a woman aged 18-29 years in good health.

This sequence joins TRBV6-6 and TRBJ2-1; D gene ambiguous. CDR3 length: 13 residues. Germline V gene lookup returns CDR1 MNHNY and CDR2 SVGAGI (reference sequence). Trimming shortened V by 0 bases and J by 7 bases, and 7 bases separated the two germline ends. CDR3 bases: TGTGCCAGCAGTTACTCGTCTTGGAATGAGCAGTTCTTC. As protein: CASSYSSWNEQFF.

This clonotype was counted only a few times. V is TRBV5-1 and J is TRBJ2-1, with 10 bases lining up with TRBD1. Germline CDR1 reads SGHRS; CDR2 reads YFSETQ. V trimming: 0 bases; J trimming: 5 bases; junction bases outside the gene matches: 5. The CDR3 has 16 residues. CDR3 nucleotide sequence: TGCGCCAGCAGCTTGGAGGGGACAGGGGTCCACAATGAGCAGTTCTTC. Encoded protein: CASSLEGTGVHNEQFF.

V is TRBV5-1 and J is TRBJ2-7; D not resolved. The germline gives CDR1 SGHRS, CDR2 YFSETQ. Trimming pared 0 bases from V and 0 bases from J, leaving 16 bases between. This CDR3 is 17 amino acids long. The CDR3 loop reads CASSLAPRSRASYEQYF. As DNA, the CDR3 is TGCGCCAGCAGCTTGGCCCCTAGGTCTCGAGCCTCCTACGAGCAGTACTTC.

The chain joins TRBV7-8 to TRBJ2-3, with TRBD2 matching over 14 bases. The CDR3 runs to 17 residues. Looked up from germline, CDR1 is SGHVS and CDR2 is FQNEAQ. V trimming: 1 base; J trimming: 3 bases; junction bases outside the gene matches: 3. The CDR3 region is CASSLGTSGRWTDTQYF. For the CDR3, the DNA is TGTGCCAGCAGCTTAGGGACTAGCGGGAGGTGGACAGATACGCAGTATTTT.

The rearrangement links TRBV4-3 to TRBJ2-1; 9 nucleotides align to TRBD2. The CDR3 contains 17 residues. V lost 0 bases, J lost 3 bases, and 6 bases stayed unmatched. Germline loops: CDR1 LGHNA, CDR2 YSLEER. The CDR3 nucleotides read TGCGCCAGCAGCCAAGAGCCTAGCGGGGCCGACTACAATGAGCAGTTCTTC. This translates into CASSQEPSGADYNEQFF.

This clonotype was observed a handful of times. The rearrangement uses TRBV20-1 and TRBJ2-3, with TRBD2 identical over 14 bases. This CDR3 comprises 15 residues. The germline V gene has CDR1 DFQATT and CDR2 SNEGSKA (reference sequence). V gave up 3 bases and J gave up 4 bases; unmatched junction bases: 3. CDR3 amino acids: CSARMGLAGADTQYF. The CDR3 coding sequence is TGCAGTGCTAGGATGGGACTAGCGGGAGCAGATACGCAGTATTTT.

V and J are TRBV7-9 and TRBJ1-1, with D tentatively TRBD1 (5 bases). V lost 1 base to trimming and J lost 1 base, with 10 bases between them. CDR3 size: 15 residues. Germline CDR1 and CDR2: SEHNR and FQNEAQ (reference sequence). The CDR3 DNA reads TGTGCCAGCAGCTTAGGCGGGGGGTGGAACACTGAAGCTTTCTTT. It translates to CASSLGGGWNTEAFF.

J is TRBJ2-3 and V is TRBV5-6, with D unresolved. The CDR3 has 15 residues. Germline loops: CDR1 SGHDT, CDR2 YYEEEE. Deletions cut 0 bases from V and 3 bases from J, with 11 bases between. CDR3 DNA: TGTGCCAGCAGCTTGGACACCCCCTGGACAGATACGCAGTATTTT. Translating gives CASSLDTPWTDTQYF. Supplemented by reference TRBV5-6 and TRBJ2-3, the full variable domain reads DAGVTQSPTHLIKTRGQQVTLRCSPKSGHDTVSWYQQALGQGPQFIFQYYEEEERQRGNFPDRFSGHQFPNYSSELNVNALLLGDSALYLCASSLDTPWTDTQYFGPGTRLTVL.

Here the CDR3 reads CAISESTGAIVYGYTF. The CDR3 DNA reads as TGTGCCATCAGTGAGTCGACGGGGGCGATTGTCTATGGCTACACCTTC. This chain uses TRBV10-3 with TRBJ1-2; the D gene is possibly TRBD1 (6 bases). The CDR3 is 16 amino acids. Trimming shortened V by 0 bases and J by 4 bases, and 15 bases separated the two germline ends. Germline V CDR1 and CDR2: ENHRY, SYGVKD.

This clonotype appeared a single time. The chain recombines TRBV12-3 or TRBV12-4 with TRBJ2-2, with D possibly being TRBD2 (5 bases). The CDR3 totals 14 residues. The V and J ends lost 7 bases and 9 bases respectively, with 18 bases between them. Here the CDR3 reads CASMTSGERRELFF. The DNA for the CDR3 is TGTGCCAGCATGACTTCCGGGGAAAGAAGGGAGCTGTTTTTT.

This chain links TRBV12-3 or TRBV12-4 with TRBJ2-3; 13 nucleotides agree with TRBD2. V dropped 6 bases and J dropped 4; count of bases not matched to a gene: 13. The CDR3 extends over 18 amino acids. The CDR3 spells CASRPTSGRAEKSDTQYF. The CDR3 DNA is TGTGCCAGCAGGCCAACTAGCGGGAGGGCCGAGAAGTCAGATACGCAGTATTTT.

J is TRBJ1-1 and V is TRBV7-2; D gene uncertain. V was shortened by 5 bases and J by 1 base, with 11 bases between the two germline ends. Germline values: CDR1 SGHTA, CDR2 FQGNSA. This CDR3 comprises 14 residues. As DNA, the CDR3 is TGTGCCAGCAGCACTGGACCGACGAACACTGAAGCTTTCTTT. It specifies CASSTGPTNTEAFF.

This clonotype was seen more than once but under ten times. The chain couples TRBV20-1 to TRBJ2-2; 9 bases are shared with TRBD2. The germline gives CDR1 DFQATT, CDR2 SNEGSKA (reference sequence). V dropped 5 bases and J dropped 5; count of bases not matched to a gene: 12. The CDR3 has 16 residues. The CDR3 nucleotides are TGCAGTGCTGAGAACTATGCTAGCGGGGTAACCGGGGAGCTGTTTTTT. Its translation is CSAENYASGVTGELFF.